Below are 9 T cell receptor beta chains sequenced from a single sample in a study of T cell changes during pregnancy in multiple sclerosis. The table came from immunoSEQ multiplex PCR; TCRdb's copy has only in-frame clones and leaves some out. The sample carries about 93,000 clones, approximately 92% recorded once. The starting material was peripheral blood, obtained after pregnancy. The receptors stem from a female donor with multiple sclerosis, enrolled in a pregnancy study.

V is TRBV6-1 and J is TRBJ2-4; a possible D gene is TRBD1 (8 bases). V shed 5 bases and J shed 8 bases, with 13 bases lying between them. Germline CDR1 MNHNS, CDR2 SASEGT. This CDR3 has 13 residues. The CDR3 DNA follows: TGTGCCAGCAGTCTAACAGGGGGGGACATTCAGTACTTC. This encodes CASSLTGGDIQYF.

The chain recombines TRBV27 with TRBJ2-3; 7 bases fit TRBD2. The V gene end was trimmed by 5 bases and the J gene end by 0 bases; junction bases not matched to a gene: 14. There are 18 residues in the CDR3. The germline V gene encodes CDR1 MNHEY and CDR2 SMNVEV (reference sequence). CDR3 nucleotide sequence: TGTGCCAGCAGTGACCTTGTCCGAGCGGGGATTAGCACAGATACGCAGTATTTT. It encodes CASSDLVRAGISTDTQYF.

This clone is a singleton in its sample. The V call is TRBV5-1, the J call TRBJ2-1; possible D gene TRBD1, 5 bases. V shed 7 bases and J shed 3 bases, with 14 bases lying between them. This CDR3 contains 14 residues. Germline CDR1 is SGHRS and CDR2 is YFSETQ. The CDR3 DNA follows: TGCGCCAGCTCTCAATCGACAGACTACAATGAGCAGTTCTTC. Amino acid sequence: CASSQSTDYNEQFF.

The V call is TRBV7-9, the J call TRBJ2-7; 13 positions match TRBD2. CDR1 is SEHNR, CDR2 FQNEAQ, per germline (reference sequence). J lost 8 bases, V lost 5 bases, and 6 bases had no gene match. CDR3 length: 14 amino acids. The CDR3 loop is CASSPGLAGDQQYF. CDR3 in DNA: TGTGCCAGCAGCCCCGGACTAGCGGGAGATCAGCAGTACTTC.

V and J are TRBV11-2 and TRBJ2-1; 7 bases map to TRBD2. The V gene end was trimmed by 1 base and the J gene end by 0 bases; junction bases not matched to a gene: 6. The CDR3 contains 17 residues. Germline V CDR1 and CDR2: SGHAT, FQNNGV. In nucleotides, the CDR3 is TGTGCCAGCAGCTTAGTAGCGGGCCCCAGCTCCTACAATGAGCAGTTCTTC. It is translated as CASSLVAGPSSYNEQFF.

CDR3 bases: TGCGCCAGCAGTGAGTCCTTGACGGAGAGCTCTGGAAACACCATATATTTT. It encodes CASSESLTESSGNTIYF. The V call is TRBV10-1, the J call TRBJ1-3; no reliable D call. This CDR3 is 17 amino acids long. Germline V gene data show CDR1 as WNHNN and CDR2 as SYGVQD (reference sequence). Trimming removed 0 bases at V and 0 bases at J, with 12 bases between.

This chain uses TRBV30 with TRBJ2-7; possibly TRBD1 for D (6 bases). This CDR3 comprises 14 residues. CDR1 and CDR2 from the germline V gene are GTSNPN and SVGIG (reference sequence). V lost 3 bases and J lost 2, with 14 bases in between. DNA for the CDR3: TGTGCCTGGAGCGTAGGGGGTATAACCTACGAGCAGTACTTC. It codes for CAWSVGGITYEQYF.

This clone was picked up one time. This sequence joins TRBV7-2 and TRBJ1-5; 9 bases map to TRBD1. The CDR3 spans 16 residues. The V gene's germline CDR1 is SGHTA and CDR2 FQGNSA. With V trimmed by 3 bases and J by 7 bases, 10 bases remained unmatched. The CDR3 is CASSFSGTGNLQPQHF. The CDR3 DNA is TGTGCCAGCAGCTTCTCGGGGACAGGGAATTTGCAGCCCCAGCATTTT.

V usage is TRBV6-5 and J usage is TRBJ1-1; no definite D call. CDR3 length: 12 amino acids. The ends were cut back, 0 bases at V and 11 bases at J, with 10 bases in the middle. CDR1 is MNHEY and CDR2 is SVGAGI in the germline V gene. CDR3 region: CASSYSTALAFF. The CDR3 DNA reads TGTGCCAGCAGTTACTCGACTGCGCTGGCTTTCTTT.